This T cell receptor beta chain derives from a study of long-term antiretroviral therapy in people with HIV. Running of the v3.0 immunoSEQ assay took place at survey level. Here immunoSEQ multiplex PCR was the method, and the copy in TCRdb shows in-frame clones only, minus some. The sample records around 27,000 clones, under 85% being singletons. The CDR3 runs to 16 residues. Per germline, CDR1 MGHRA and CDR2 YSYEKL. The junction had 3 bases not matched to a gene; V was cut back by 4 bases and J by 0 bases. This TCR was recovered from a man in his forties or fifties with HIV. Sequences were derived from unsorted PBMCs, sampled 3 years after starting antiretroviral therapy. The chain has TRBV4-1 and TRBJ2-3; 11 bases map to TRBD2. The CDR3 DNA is TGCGCCAGCAGCCTGCGGACTAGCGGGAGCACAGATACGCAGTATTTT. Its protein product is CASSLRTSGSTDTQYF.